This entry describes one TCR beta chain. This clone was counted once. Its specific antigen is unknown. No base-level quality is on record; no much larger clone is a single base apart. The CDR3, from cysteine to phenylalanine, totals 13 residues. The sequence is cut down to CDR3 DNA, 39 bases in frame from base 1. Sequences SGHAT (CDR1) and FQNNGV (CDR2) are obtained from the germline V gene. V loses 5 bases at its end and J loses 2 bases; junction bases beyond the gene matches: 3. Each collaborating institution followed its own protocols to collect whole blood in K2EDTA tubes. For TCRbeta analysis, collaborators shipped samples in one of three forms: frozen whole blood, isolated PBMCs, or DNA extracted from either of those sample types. The data derive from a study of blood T cell repertoires in COVID-19 (dated by TCRdb to 2018 to 2021). Regarding the research as a whole: Samples from collaborators originated in the United States, Italy and Spain and spanned both the acute and convalescent phases of COVID-19. The repertoires were released in a freely available public database meant as a resource for research on the immune response to SARS-CoV-2. The sample metadata nearly always contained a de-identified subject ID, COVID-19 status, age in years and sex. The prospective study material was composed of cDNA or gDNA derived from T cells, B-cell-depleted T cells, or PBMCs. Subjects who had been exposed to COVID-19, were actively infected with it, or had recovered from it provided the deeply sampled blood TCRbeta repertoires that made up the dataset. The samples were drawn from two sources: the first 160 participants of the ongoing ImmuneRACE study, and 1,200 or so subjects contributed by 6 global collaborators. Where HLA class I and class II types were available, the types were taken from metadata supplied by the sample provider, not from assay-based typing.

Overall study results and their limits: The amount of clinical and demographic metadata varied by source and participant and was provided uncurated.

TCRbeta CDR3 regions were amplified from genomic DNA by means of the immunoSEQ Assay, a bias-controlled multiplex PCR. Under the source paper's analysis protocol: Nucleated cell counts per sample were estimated from amplification of reference gene primers within the assay. Sequence reads were collapsed and filtered to measure the absolute abundance of every unique TCRbeta CDR3 rearrangement. For each sample, productive Simpson clonality was calculated as the square root of Simpson's diversity index over productive rearrangements. The source is immuneACCESS, and TCRdb retained only in-frame sequences with V and J called. Part of the clones is not carried over; for the studies checked, unresolved V genes explain less than half of this, and the remainder is unexplained. V and J calls and clone size are as listed in that table; D and trimming were resolved from the DNA. The sample table records around 190,000 clones; over 75% of these occur just once. The ten largest account for over 10% of the sample.

In this chain, TRBV11-2 is recombined with TRBJ2-7; 7 middle bases align to TRBD1. The source of this sequence is a woman in her 50s with acute or convalescent COVID-19. What was sequenced was peripheral blood. The nucleotides are TGTGCCAGCAGCCGGGACAGACCCTACGAGCAGTACTTC. Protein translation: CASSRDRPYEQYF.